This T cell receptor beta chain emerged from a study of T cells after yellow fever vaccination. Turning to the study itself: Fractions containing few cells were prepared with SMART-Seq v4 Ultra Low Input.

Study conclusions and caveats: Faster peaking, at day 5 versus 15, marked a secondary response that was weaker. Clones that expanded after primary vaccination mostly reappeared after the booster (just under 98% CD4, 70% to 90% CD8).

This clonotype was seen at least ten times. Antigen unknown. Per the germline V gene, CDR1 is MDHEN and CDR2 is SYDVKM. V dropped 5 bases and J dropped 4; count of bases not matched to a gene: 16. CDR3 length: 18 residues. Universal primer sites and UMIs were introduced during 5'RACE template-switching synthesis of TCR cDNA. TCRdb recomputed calls from the 5' RACE reads with MiXCR, one row per CDR3 protein. Among about 340,000 distinct CDR3 sequences listed, approximately 4.2% were seen once. This chain connects TRBV28 to TRBJ2-5, with 10 positions matching TRBD1. The sequencing used PBMCs, collected 5 days after the yellow fever booster vaccination. This sequence was found in a man aged 18 to 30 who received the YFV17D yellow fever vaccine. The CDR3 DNA is TGTGCCAGCAGTAGGTCCGGGACAGGGGTGAAGGAGAGAGAGACCCAGTACTTC. Translating gives CASSRSGTGVKERETQYF. Full variable domain (remainder filled in from reference TRBV28 and TRBJ2-5): DVKVTQSSRYLVKRTGEKVFLECVQDMDHENMFWYRQDPGLGLRLIYFSYDVKMKEKGDIPEGYSVSREKKERFSLILESASTNQTSMYLCASSRSGTGVKERETQYFGPGTRLLVL.